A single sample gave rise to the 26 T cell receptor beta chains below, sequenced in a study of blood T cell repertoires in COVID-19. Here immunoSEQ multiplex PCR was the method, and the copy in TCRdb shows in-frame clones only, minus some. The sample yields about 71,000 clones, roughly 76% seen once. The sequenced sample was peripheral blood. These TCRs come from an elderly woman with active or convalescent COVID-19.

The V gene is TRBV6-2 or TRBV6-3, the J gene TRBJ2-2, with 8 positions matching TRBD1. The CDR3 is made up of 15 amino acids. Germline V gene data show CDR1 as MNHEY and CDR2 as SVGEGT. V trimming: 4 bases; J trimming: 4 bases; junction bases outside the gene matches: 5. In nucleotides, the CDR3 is TGTGCCAGCAGTTGGACAGGGCGTGGCACCGGGGAGCTGTTTTTT. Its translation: CASSWTGRGTGELFF.

CDR3 region: CASSPSRQAAYGYTF. The CDR3 DNA sequence: TGCGCCAGCAGTCCTTCTCGACAGGCAGCCTATGGCTACACCTTC. The gene calls are TRBV10-2 and TRBJ1-2; possibly TRBD1 for D (6 bases). CDR1 is WSHSY, CDR2 SAAADI, per germline. Trimming removed 5 bases from V and 4 bases from J, with 17 bases in between. This CDR3 spans 15 amino acids.

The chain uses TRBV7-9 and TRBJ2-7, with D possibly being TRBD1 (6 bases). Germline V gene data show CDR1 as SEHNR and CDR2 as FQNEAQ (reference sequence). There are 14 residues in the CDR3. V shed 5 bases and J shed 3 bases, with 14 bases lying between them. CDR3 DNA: TGTGCCAGCAGCCCCACCTACAGGGACTACGAGCAGTACTTC. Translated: CASSPTYRDYEQYF.

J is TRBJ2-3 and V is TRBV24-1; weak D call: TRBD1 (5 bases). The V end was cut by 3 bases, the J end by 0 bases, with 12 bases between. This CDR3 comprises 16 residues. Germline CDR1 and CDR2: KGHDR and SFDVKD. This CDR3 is CATSDRQSASTDTQYF. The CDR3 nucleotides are TGTGCCACCAGTGATAGACAGTCAGCTAGCACAGATACGCAGTATTTT.

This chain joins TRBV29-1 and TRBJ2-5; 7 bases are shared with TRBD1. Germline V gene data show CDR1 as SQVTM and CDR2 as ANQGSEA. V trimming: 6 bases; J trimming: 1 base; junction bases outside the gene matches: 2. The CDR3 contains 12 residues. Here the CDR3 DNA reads TGCAGCGTAAGACAGGGCCAAGAGACCCAGTACTTC. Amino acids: CSVRQGQETQYF.

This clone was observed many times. The CDR3 DNA is TGTGCCAGCAGCTTAACGGGGGACGAGCAGTACTTC. Translation gives CASSLTGDEQYF. The chain couples TRBV7-9 to TRBJ2-7, with D possibly being TRBD2 (6 bases). Germline V gene data show CDR1 as SEHNR and CDR2 as FQNEAQ (reference sequence). Trimming removed 2 bases at V and 5 bases at J, with 7 bases between. This CDR3 is built from 12 residues.

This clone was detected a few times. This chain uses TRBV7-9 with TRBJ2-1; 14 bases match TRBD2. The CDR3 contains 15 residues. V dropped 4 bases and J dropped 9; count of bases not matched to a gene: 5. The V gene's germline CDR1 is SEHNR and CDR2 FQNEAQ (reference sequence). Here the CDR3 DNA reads TGTGCCAGCAGCTCCGGGACTAGCGGGGGTAGTGAGCAGTTCTTC. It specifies CASSSGTSGGSEQFF.

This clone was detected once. CDR3 sequence (DNA): TGTGCCAGCAGCTTAGGGGGAAGCGGGGGCGGAGGGGAGACCCAGTACTTC. Amino acids: CASSLGGSGGGGETQYF. The V call is TRBV7-2, the J call TRBJ2-5, with 8 bases that match TRBD2. Germline V CDR1 and CDR2: SGHTA, FQGNSA. The CDR3 spans 17 residues. V lost 1 base, J lost 5 bases, and 12 bases stayed unmatched.

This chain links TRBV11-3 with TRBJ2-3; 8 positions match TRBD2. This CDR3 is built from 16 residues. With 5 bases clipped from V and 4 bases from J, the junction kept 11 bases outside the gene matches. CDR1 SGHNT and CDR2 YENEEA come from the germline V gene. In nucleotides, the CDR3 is TGTGCCAGCAGCGTAGGGAACCCGGGGGGGGCAGATACGCAGTATTTT. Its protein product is CASSVGNPGGADTQYF.

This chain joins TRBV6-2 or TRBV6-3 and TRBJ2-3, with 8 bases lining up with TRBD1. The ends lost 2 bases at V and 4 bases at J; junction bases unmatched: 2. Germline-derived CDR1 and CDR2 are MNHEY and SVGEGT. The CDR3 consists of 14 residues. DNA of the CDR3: TGTGCCAGCAGTTACGGCAGGGGGCCAGATACGCAGTATTTT. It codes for CASSYGRGPDTQYF.

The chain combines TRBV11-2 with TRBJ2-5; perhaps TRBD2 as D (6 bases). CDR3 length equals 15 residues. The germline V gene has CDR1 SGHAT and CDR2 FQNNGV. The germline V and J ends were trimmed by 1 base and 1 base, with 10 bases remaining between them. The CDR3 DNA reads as TGTGCCAGCAGCTTAGTGGGGGGATTCCAAGAGACCCAGTACTTC. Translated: CASSLVGGFQETQYF.

The chain's CDR3 is CASYPRGQGRYEQYF. In nucleotides, the CDR3 is TGTGCCAGCTACCCCCGGGGACAGGGCCGCTACGAGCAGTACTTC. The rearrangement uses TRBV28 and TRBJ2-7, with 9 nucleotides matching TRBD1. The CDR3 consists of 15 residues. V shed 8 bases and J 3 bases; nucleotides not matched to a gene: 11. The V gene's germline CDR1 is MDHEN and CDR2 SYDVKM.

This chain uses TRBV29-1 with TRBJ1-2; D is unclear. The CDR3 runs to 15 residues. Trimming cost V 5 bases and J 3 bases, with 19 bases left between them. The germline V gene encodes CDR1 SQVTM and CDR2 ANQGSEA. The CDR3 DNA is TGCAGCGTTTTCTCGTGGGAAGCGGCACACTATGGCTACACCTTC. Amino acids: CSVFSWEAAHYGYTF.

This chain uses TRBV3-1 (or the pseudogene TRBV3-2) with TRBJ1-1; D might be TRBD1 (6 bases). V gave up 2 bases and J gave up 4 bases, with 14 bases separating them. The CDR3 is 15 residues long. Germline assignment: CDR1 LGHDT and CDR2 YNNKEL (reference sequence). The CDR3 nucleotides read TGTGCCAGCAGCCAAAGAGTCTCAGGGGCCACTGAAGCTTTCTTT. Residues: CASSQRVSGATEAFF.

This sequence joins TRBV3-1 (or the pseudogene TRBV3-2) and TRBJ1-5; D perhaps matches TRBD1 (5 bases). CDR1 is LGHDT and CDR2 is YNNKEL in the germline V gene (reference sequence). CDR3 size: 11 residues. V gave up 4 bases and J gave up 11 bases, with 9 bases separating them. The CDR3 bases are TGTGCCAGCAGCCGGGGGGGGGCCCAGCATTTT. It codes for CASSRGGAQHF.

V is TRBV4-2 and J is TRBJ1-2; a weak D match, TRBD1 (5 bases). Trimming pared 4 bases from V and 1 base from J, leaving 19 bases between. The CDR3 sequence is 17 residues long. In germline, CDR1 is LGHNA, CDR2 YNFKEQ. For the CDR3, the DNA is TGTGCCAGCAGCCGCCAATTCGGCACGGGGGTTAACTATGGCTACACCTTC. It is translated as CASSRQFGTGVNYGYTF.

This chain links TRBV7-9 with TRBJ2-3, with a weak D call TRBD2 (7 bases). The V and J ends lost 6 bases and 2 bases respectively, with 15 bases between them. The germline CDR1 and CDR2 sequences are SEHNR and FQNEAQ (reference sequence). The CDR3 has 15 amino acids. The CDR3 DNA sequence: TGTGCCAGCAGGTTGGGGGCGGGGGTCACAGATACGCAGTATTTT. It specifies CASRLGAGVTDTQYF.

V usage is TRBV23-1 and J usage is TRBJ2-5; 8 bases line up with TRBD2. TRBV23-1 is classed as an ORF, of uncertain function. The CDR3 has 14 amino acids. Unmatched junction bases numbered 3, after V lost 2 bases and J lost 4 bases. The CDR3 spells CASSQTGGGETQYF. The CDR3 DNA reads TGCGCCAGCAGTCAAACCGGGGGGGGAGAGACCCAGTACTTC.

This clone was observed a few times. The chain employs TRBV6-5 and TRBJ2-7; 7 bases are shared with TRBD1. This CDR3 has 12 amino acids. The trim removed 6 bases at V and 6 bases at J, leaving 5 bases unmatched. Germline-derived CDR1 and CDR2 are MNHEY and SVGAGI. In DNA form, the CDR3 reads TGTGCCAGCAGGCAACCAGGGGGCGAGCAGTACTTC. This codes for CASRQPGGEQYF.

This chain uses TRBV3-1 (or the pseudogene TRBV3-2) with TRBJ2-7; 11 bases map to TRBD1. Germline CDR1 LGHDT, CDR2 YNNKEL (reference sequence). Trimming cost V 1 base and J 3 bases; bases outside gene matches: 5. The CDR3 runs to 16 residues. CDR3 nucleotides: TGTGCCAGCAGCCAAGGGCAGGACAGGGGGCTCTACGAGCAGTACTTC. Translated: CASSQGQDRGLYEQYF.

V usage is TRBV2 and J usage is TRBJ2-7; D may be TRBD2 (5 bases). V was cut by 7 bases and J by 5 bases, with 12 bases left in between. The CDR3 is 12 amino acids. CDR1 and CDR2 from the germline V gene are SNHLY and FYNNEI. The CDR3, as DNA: TGTGCCAGCATTCGGGGTTTTGACGAGCAGTACTTC. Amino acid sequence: CASIRGFDEQYF.

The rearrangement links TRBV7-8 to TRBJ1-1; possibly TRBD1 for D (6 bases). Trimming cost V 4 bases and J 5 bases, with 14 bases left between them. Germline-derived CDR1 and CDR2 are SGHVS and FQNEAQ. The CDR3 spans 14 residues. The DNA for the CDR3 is TGTGCCAGCAGCTCCGGACAGCGGCTAACTGAAGCTTTCTTT. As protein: CASSSGQRLTEAFF.

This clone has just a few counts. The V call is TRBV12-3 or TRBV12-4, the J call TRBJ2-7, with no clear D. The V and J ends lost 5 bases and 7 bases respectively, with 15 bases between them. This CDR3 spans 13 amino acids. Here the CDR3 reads CASSRRSFREQYF. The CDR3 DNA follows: TGTGCCAGCAGTCGTCGGTCGTTCCGGGAGCAGTACTTC.

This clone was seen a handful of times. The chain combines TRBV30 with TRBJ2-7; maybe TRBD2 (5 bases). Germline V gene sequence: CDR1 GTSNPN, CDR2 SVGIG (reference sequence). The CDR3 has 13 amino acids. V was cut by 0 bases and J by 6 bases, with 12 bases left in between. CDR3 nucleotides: TGTGCCTGGAGTGTAAGGAAGAGGGCCGAGCAGTACTTC. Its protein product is CAWSVRKRAEQYF. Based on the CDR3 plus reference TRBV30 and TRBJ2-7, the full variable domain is SQTIHQWPATLVQPVGSPLSLECTVEGTSNPNLYWYRQAAGRGLQLLFYSVGIGQISSEVPQNLSASRPQDRQFILSSKKLLLSDSGFYLCAWSVRKRAEQYFGPGTRLTVT.

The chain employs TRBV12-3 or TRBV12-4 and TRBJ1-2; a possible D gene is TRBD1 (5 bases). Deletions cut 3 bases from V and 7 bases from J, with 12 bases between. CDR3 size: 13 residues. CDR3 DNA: TGTGCCAGCAGTTTCGGCAGGGAGGGTGGCTACACCTTC. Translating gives CASSFGREGGYTF.

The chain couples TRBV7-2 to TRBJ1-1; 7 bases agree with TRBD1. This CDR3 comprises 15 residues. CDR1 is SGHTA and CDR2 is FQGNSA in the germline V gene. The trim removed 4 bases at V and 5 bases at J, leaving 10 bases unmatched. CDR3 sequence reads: CASSSEYRGGTEAFF. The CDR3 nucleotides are TGTGCCAGCAGCTCCGAATACAGGGGTGGAACTGAAGCTTTCTTT.